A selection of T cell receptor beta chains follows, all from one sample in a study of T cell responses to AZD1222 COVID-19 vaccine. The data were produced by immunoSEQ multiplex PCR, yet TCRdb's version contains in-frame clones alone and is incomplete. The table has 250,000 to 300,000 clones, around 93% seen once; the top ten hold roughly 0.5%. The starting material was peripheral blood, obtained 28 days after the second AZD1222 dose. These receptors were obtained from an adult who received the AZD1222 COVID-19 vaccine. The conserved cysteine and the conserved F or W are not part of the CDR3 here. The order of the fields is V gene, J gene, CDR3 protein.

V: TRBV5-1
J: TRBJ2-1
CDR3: ASSLQDRVGEQF

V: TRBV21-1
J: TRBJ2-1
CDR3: ASSKGGGDKQF

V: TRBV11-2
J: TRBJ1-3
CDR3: ASRTPGTGAGNTIY

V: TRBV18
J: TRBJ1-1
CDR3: ASSQGIQGRLNTEAF

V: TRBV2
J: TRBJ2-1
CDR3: ASTFVAGLADYNEQF

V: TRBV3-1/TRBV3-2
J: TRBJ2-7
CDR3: ASSHLPLGGHEQY

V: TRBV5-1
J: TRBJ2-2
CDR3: ASSLFYTGELF

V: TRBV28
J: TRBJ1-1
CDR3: ASSLFGGNTEAF

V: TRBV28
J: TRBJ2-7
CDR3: ASSLPHGNYEQY

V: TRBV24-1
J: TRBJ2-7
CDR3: ATASSGREYEQY

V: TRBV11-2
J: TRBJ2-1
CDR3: ASSLGSASPYNEQF